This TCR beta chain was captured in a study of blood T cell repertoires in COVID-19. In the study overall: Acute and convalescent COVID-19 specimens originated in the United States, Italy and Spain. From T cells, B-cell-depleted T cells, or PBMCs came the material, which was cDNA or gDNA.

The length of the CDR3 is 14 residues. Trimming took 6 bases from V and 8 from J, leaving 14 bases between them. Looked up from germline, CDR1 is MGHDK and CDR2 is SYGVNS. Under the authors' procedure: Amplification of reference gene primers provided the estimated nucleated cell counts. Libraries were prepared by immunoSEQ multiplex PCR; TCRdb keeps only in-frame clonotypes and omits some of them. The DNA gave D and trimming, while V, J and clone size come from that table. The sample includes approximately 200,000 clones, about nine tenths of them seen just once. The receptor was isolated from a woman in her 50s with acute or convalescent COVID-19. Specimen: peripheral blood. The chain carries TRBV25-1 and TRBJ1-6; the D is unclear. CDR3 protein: CASRLGQLDSPLHF. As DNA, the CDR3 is TGTGCCAGCAGGTTGGGCCAGCTGGATTCACCCCTCCACTTT.